These 7 T cell receptor beta chains were all obtained from the same sample, sequenced in a study of T cells in Graves' hyperthyroidism and ophthalmopathy. The source material, RNA transcripts, was used to amplify TCR beta CDR3 regions. During a first-round RT-PCR of the TCR CDR3, the HTBI primer set was used. TCRdb reprocessed the multiplex PCR reads via MiXCR and lists one record per CDR3 protein. The sample contains roughly 420,000 distinct CDR3 sequences, around a sixth of which appear only once. Sequences were obtained from blood. Source of these receptors: a woman between 18 and 29 years old with Graves' hyperthyroidism.

V gene TRBV6-9 combines with J gene TRBJ1-5; D call uncertain. Trimming took 0 bases from V and 9 from J, leaving 9 bases between them. This CDR3 region has 13 residues. Germline lookup yields CDR1 MNHGY and CDR2 SVAAGI. The CDR3: CASSYSTGRPQHF. The CDR3 DNA is TGTGCCAGCAGTTATTCGACCGGGAGGCCCCAGCATTTT.

This clonotype has a handful of counts. The genes are TRBV7-9 and TRBJ2-2; D is tentatively TRBD1 or TRBD2 (5 bases each). Germline assignment: CDR1 SEHNR and CDR2 FQNEAQ (reference sequence). V was clipped by 5 bases and J by 6 bases, with 16 bases between them. The CDR3 runs to 15 residues. CDR3 coding DNA: TGTGCCAGCAGCCGGGCCGAGGGGAGCGCCGGGGAGCTGTTTTTT. Translation gives CASSRAEGSAGELFF.

This clonotype was found many times. This chain links TRBV4-2 with TRBJ2-5, with 7 bases identical to TRBD1. The CDR3 is made up of 16 amino acids. Trimming at V came to 0 bases and at J to 0 bases, leaving 4 bases not matched to a gene. Germline loops: CDR1 LGHNA, CDR2 YNFKEQ. DNA for the CDR3: TGTGCCAGCAGCCAAGATCACAGGGGCCACCAAGAGACCCAGTACTTC. The encoded protein is CASSQDHRGHQETQYF.

At least ten counts were recorded for this clonotype. The chain joins TRBV18 to TRBJ2-5; D gene uncertain. V lost 1 base and J 1 base, leaving 13 bases between the germline ends. Germline V CDR1 and CDR2: KGHSH, LQKENI. The CDR3 spans 16 residues. The CDR3 region is CASSPLVTLTQETQYF. The CDR3 DNA reads TGTGCCAGCTCACCACTCGTCACCTTAACCCAAGAGACCCAGTACTTC.

This clonotype was found many times. This chain uses TRBV3-1 with TRBJ2-5; 7 bases line up with TRBD1. Germline V lookup: CDR1 LGHDT, CDR2 YNNKEL (reference sequence). With V trimmed by 4 bases and J by 4 bases, 6 bases remained unmatched. CDR3 length equals 14 residues. The CDR3 spells CASSPSPGGETQYF. The CDR3 DNA reads as TGTGCCAGCAGCCCCTCCCCAGGGGGAGAGACCCAGTACTTC.

A few counts support this clonotype. The chain has TRBV4-2 and TRBJ1-1; no reliable D call. The germline gives CDR1 LGHNA, CDR2 YNFKEQ. The CDR3 is 13 residues long. Trimming removed 8 bases from V and 4 bases from J, with 14 bases in between. The CDR3 spells CASLPFPGTEAFF. DNA of the CDR3: TGTGCCAGCCTCCCTTTTCCGGGCACTGAAGCTTTCTTT.

This clonotype was observed at least ten times. This chain joins TRBV12-3 or TRBV12-4 and TRBJ1-1; D not certain. This CDR3 has 14 amino acids. Trimming shortened V by 6 bases and J by 2 bases, and 13 bases separated the two germline ends. The CDR3 DNA reads TGTGCCAGCAGAAAGCTAGGAGAAAACACTGAAGCTTTCTTT. Translation: CASRKLGENTEAFF.